This entry describes one T cell receptor beta chain. The sample originates from a study of T cell changes during pregnancy in multiple sclerosis. Data came from immunoSEQ multiplex PCR; TCRdb stores just in-frame clones and leaves some out. Found here are approximately 29,000 clones, roughly 89% of them singletons; the top ten hold approximately 0.86%. CDR3 length: 15 amino acids. Germline CDR1 and CDR2: LGHNA and YNFKEQ. With V trimmed by 0 bases and J by 1 base, 0 bases remained unmatched. The source material was CD4+ T cells from peripheral blood mononuclear cells, sampled in the second trimester of pregnancy. The TCR originated in a female donor with multiple sclerosis, enrolled in a pregnancy study. The chain joins TRBV4-2 to TRBJ2-5, with 9 bases fitting TRBD2. The CDR3 sequence: CASSQETSGQETQYF. CDR3 DNA sequence: TGTGCCAGCAGCCAAGAGACTAGCGGCCAAGAGACCCAGTACTTC.